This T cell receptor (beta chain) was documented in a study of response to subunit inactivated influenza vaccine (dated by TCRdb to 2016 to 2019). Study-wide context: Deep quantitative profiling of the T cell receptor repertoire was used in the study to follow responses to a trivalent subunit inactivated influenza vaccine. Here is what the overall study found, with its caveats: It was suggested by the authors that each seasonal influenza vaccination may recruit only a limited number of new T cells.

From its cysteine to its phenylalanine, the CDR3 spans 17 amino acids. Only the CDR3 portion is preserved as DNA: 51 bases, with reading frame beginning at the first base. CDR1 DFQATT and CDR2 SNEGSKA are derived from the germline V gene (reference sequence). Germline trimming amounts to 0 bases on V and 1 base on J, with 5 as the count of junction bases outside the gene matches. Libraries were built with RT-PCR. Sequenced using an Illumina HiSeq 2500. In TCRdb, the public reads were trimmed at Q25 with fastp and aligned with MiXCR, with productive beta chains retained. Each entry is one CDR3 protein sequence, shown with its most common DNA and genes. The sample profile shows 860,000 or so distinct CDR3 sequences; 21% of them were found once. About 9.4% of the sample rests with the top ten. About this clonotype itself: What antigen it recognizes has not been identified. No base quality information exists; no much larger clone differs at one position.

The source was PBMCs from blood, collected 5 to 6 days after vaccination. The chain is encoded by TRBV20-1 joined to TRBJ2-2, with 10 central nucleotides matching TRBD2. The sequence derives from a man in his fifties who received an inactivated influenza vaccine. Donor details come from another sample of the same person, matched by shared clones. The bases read TGCAGTGCTAGAGAGATACCTAGCGGGGGGAACACCGGGGAGCTGTTTTTT. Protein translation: CSAREIPSGGNTGELFF.